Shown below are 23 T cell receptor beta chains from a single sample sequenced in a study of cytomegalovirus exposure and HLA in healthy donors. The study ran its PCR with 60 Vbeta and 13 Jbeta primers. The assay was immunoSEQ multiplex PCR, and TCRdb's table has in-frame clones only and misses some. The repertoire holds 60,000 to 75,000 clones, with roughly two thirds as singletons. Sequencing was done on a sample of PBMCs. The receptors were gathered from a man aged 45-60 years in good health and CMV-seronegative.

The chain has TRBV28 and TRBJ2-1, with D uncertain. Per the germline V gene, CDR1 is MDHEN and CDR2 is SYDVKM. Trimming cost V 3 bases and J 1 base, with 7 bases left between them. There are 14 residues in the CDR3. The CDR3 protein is CASSLQASYNEQFF. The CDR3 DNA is TGTGCCAGCAGTTTGCAGGCGTCCTACAATGAGCAGTTCTTC.

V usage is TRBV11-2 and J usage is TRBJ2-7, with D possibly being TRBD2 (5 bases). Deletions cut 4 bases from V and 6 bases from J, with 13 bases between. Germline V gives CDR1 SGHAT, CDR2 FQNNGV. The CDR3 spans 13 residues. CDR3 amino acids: CASSSGLPCEQYF. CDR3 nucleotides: TGTGCCAGCAGCTCCGGACTGCCCTGCGAGCAGTACTTC.

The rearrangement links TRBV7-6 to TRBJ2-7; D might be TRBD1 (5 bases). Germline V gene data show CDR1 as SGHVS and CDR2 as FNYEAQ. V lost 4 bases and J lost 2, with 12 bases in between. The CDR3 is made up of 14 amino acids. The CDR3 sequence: CASSSTGRTYEQYF. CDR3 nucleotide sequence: TGTGCCAGCAGCTCCACAGGACGAACCTACGAGCAGTACTTC.

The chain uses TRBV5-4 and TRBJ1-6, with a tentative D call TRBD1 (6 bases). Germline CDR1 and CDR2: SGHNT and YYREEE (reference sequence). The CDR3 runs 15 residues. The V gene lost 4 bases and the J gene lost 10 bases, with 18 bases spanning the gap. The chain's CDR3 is CASSPTGHDRSPLHF. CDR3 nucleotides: TGTGCCAGCAGCCCGACAGGCCACGATAGGTCACCCCTCCACTTT.

DNA for the CDR3: TGTGCCAGCAGTAGGCGAACAGAAAAGTGGGGAGATGAAGGCTACACCTTC. Its protein is CASSRRTEKWGDEGYTF. This sequence joins TRBV28 and TRBJ1-2; D gene uncertain. Trimming removed 5 bases from V and 8 bases from J, with 27 bases in between. The CDR3 totals 17 residues. Germline V gene data show CDR1 as MDHEN and CDR2 as SYDVKM.

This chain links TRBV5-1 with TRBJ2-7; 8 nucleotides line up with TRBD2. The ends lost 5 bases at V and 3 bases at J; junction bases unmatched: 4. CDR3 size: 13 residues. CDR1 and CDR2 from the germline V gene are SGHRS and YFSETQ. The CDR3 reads CASSSGTSYEQYF. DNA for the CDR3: TGCGCCAGCAGTTCCGGGACTAGCTACGAGCAGTACTTC. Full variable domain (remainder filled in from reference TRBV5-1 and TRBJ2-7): KAGVTQTPRYLIKTRGQQVTLSCSPISGHRSVSWYQQTPGQGLQFLFEYFSETQRNKGNFPGRFSGRQFSNSRSEMNVSTLELGDSALYLCASSSGTSYEQYFGPGTRLTVT.

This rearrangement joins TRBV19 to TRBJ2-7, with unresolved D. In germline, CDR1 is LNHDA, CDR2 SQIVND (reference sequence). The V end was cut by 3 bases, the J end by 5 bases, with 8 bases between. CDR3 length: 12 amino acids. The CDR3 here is CASSMMADEQYF. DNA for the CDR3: TGTGCCAGTAGTATGATGGCGGACGAGCAGTACTTC.

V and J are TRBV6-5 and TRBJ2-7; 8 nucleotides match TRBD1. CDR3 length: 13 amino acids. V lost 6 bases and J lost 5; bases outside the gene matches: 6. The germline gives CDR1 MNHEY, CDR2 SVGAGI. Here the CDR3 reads CASRQQGVDEQYF. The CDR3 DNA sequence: TGTGCCAGCAGACAACAGGGGGTTGACGAGCAGTACTTC.

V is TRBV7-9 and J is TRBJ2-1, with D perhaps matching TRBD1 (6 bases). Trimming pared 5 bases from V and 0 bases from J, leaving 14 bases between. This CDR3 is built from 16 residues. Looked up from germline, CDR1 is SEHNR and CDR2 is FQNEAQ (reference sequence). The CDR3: CASSRGQIYSYNEQFF. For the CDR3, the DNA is TGTGCCAGCAGCCGCGGACAGATATACTCCTACAATGAGCAGTTCTTC.

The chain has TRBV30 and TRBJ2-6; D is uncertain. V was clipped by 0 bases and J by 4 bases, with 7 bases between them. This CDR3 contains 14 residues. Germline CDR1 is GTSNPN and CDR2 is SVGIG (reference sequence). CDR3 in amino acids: CAWSVLAGANVLTF. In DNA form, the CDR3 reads TGTGCCTGGAGTGTACTTGCCGGGGCCAACGTCCTGACTTTC.

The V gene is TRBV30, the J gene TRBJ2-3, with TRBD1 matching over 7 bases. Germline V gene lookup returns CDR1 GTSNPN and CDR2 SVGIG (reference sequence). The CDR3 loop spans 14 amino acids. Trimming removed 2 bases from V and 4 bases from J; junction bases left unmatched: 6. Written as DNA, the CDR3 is TGTGCCTGGAGTACTAGGGGGCTCGCAGATACGCAGTATTTT. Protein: CAWSTRGLADTQYF.

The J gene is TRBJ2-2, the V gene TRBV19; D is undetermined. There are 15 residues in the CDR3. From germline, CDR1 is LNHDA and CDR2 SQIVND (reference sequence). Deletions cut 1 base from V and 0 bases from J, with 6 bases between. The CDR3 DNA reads TGTGCCAGTAGTATAGGACTGGCGAACACCGGGGAGCTGTTTTTT. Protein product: CASSIGLANTGELFF.

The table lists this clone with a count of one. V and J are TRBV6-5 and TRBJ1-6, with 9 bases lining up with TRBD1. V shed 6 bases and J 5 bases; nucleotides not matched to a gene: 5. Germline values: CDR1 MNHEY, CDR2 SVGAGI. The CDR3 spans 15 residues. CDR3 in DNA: TGTGCCAGCAGGGAAAGGACAGGGGATAATTCACCCCTCCACTTT. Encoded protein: CASRERTGDNSPLHF.

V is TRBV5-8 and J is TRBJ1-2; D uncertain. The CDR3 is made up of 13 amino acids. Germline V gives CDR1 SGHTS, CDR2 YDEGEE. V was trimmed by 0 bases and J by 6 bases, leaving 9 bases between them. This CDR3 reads CASSLVAGHGYTF. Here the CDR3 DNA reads TGTGCCAGCAGCTTGGTGGCGGGCCATGGCTACACCTTC.

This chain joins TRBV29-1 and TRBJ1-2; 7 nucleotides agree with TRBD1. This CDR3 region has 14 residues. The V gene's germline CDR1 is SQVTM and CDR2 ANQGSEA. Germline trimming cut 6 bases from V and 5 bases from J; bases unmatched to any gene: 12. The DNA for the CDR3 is TGCAGCGTCGCCAAGACTCAGGGGGATTATGGCTACACCTTC. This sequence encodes CSVAKTQGDYGYTF. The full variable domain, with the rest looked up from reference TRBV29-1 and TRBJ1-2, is SAVISQKPSRDICQRGTSLTIQCQVDSQVTMMFWYRQQPGQSLTLIATANQGSEATYESGFVIDKFPISRPNLTFSTLTVSNMSPEDSSIYLCSVAKTQGDYGYTFGSGTRLTVV.

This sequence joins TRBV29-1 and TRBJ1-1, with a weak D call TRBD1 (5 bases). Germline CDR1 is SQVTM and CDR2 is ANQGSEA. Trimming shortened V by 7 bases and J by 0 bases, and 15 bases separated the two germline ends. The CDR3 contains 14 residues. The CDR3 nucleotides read TGCAGCGGAGATCAGGGTGGCATGAACACTGAAGCTTTCTTT. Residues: CSGDQGGMNTEAFF.

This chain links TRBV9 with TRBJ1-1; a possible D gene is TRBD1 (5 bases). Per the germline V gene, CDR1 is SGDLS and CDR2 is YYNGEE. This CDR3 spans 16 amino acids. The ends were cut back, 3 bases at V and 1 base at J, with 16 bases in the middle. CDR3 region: CASSAAGSGANTEAFF. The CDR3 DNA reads TGTGCCAGCAGCGCGGCAGGGTCTGGGGCGAACACTGAAGCTTTCTTT.

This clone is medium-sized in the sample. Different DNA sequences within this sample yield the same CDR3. CDR3 bases: TGTGCCAGCAGTTTATCCCCAGGGGGGAAAGAGACCCAGTACTTC. As protein: CASSLSPGGKETQYF. The genes are TRBV27 and TRBJ2-5, with D tentatively TRBD1 (7 bases). This CDR3 contains 15 residues. V was clipped by 0 bases and J by 3 bases, with 11 bases between them. CDR1 and CDR2 from the germline V gene are MNHEY and SMNVEV (reference sequence).

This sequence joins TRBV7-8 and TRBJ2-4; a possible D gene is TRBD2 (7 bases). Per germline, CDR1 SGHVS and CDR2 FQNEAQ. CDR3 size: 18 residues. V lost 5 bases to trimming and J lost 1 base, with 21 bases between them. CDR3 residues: CASSPEGGGAGAKNIQYF. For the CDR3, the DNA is TGTGCCAGCAGCCCCGAGGGAGGGGGTGCCGGGGCCAAAAACATTCAGTACTTC.

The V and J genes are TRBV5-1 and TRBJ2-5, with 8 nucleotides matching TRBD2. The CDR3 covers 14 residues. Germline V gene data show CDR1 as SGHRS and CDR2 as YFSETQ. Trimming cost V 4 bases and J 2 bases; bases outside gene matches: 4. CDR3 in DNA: TGCGCCAGCAGCCGGACTAGCTATCAAGAGACCCAGTACTTC. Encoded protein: CASSRTSYQETQYF.

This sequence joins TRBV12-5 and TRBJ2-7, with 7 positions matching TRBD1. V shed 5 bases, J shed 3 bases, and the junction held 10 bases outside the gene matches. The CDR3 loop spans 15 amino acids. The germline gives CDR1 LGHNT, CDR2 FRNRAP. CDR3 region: CASGPRDSHSYEQYF. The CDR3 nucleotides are TGTGCTAGTGGTCCCCGGGACAGTCATAGCTACGAGCAGTACTTC.

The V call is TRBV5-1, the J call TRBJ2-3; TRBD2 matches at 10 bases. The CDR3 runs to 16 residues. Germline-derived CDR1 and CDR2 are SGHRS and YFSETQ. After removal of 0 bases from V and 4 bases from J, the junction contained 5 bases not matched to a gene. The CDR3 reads CASSLEQRGGADTQYF. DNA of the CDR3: TGCGCCAGCAGCTTGGAACAGCGGGGGGGTGCAGATACGCAGTATTTT.

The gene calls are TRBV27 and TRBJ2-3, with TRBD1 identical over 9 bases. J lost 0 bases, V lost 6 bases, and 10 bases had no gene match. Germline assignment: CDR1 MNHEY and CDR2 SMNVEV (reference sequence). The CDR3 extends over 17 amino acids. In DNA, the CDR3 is TGTGCCAGCAGAGAATCCGGGACAGGGTTGAGCACAGATACGCAGTATTTT. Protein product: CASRESGTGLSTDTQYF.